This entry lists 32 T cell receptor beta chains sequenced from one sample in a study of shared clonotypes between healthy human individuals. Profiling relied on immunoSEQ multiplex PCR, and the TCRdb table lists in-frame clones only, not all of them. Among approximately 640,000 clones listed, about three quarters were seen once. The sample comprised memory CD4+ T cells sorted from blood. Regarding subset: CD45RA-negative fraction. These receptors were collected from a woman between 25 and 40 years old in good health.

The chain joins TRBV28 to TRBJ2-7; D possibly corresponds to TRBD2 (6 bases). CDR3 size: 14 residues. Germline values: CDR1 MDHEN, CDR2 SYDVKM. Trimming left V 1 base short and J 5 bases short, with 12 bases between. The CDR3 loop reads CASSLFSGSDEQYF. The CDR3 DNA reads as TGTGCCAGCAGTTTATTCTCCGGGAGCGACGAGCAGTACTTC.

This clone was seen once. This may be a read error: a much more frequent sequence differs by one nucleotide. This chain connects TRBV10-1 to TRBJ1-3; D not certain. Germline V gene data show CDR1 as WNHNN and CDR2 as SYGVQD (reference sequence). V lost 3 bases, J lost 0 bases, and 3 bases lay in between. The CDR3 covers 13 residues. DNA for the CDR3: TGCGCCAGCAGTGACGGCTCTGGAAACACCATATATTTT. Translated: CASSDGSGNTIYF.

The rearrangement links TRBV10-2 to TRBJ1-3; no firm D call. This CDR3 region has 15 residues. V lost 3 bases, J lost 0 bases, and 9 bases lay in between. The V gene's germline CDR1 is WSHSY and CDR2 SAAADI. The CDR3 sequence: CASSEQVFSGNTIYF. The CDR3 bases are TGCGCCAGCAGTGAACAAGTTTTCTCTGGAAACACCATATATTTT.

The chain has TRBV5-1 and TRBJ2-3; 12 bases line up with TRBD2. With V trimmed by 3 bases and J by 2 bases, 4 bases remained unmatched. The germline CDR1 and CDR2 sequences are SGHRS and YFSETQ. CDR3 length: 16 residues. CDR3 nucleotide sequence: TGCGCCAGCAGCTACCTAGCGGGAGGGCCCACAGATACGCAGTATTTT. This translates into CASSYLAGGPTDTQYF.

The sample holds a few counts of this clone. The J gene is TRBJ2-2, the V gene TRBV5-1, with 10 bases aligning to TRBD1. J was trimmed by 0 bases and V by 4 bases; bases with no gene match: 0. The CDR3 consists of 15 residues. Germline-derived CDR1 and CDR2 are SGHRS and YFSETQ. The CDR3 spells CASSGQGANTGELFF. CDR3 in DNA: TGCGCCAGCAGCGGACAGGGGGCGAACACCGGGGAGCTGTTTTTT.

This clone came up once. The genes are TRBV4-1 and TRBJ2-4, with TRBD2 as a possible D gene (6 bases). The CDR3 is 16 residues long. V lost 1 base to trimming and J lost 2 bases, with 12 bases between them. The germline V gene encodes CDR1 MGHRA and CDR2 YSYEKL. CDR3 amino acids: CASSQVGGGTKNIQYF. The CDR3 bases are TGCGCCAGCAGCCAAGTCGGTGGAGGGACCAAAAACATTCAGTACTTC.

The chain couples TRBV6-5 to TRBJ1-2, with 10 nucleotides matching TRBD1. The ends lost 5 bases at V and 2 bases at J; junction bases unmatched: 2. CDR1 and CDR2 from the germline V gene are MNHEY and SVGAGI. This CDR3 contains 14 residues. CDR3: CASSDRGPNYGYTF. The CDR3, as DNA: TGTGCCAGCAGTGACAGGGGGCCCAACTATGGCTACACCTTC.

V is TRBV6-5 and J is TRBJ2-7; 7 nucleotides line up with TRBD1. The CDR3 sequence is 12 residues long. The V gene end was trimmed by 8 bases and the J gene end by 1 base; junction bases not matched to a gene: 2. From germline, CDR1 is MNHEY and CDR2 SVGAGI. The CDR3 loop reads CASGTASYEQYF. The CDR3 DNA sequence: TGTGCCAGCGGGACAGCGTCCTACGAGCAGTACTTC.

The chain links TRBV28 to TRBJ1-2; D not resolved. Germline CDR1 MDHEN, CDR2 SYDVKM. Deletions cut 7 bases from V and 6 bases from J, with 15 bases between. The CDR3 sequence is 13 residues long. CDR3 amino acids: CASTRATWDGYTF. CDR3 DNA sequence: TGTGCCAGCACCCGCGCCACTTGGGATGGCTACACCTTC.

This chain joins TRBV25-1 and TRBJ1-2; D is perhaps TRBD1 (5 bases). The V gene lost 8 bases and the J gene lost 4 bases, with 20 bases spanning the gap. This CDR3 has 15 residues. The germline gives CDR1 MGHDK, CDR2 SYGVNS. CDR3 region: CASGGTPGEGYGYTF. Here the CDR3 DNA reads TGTGCCAGCGGAGGGACCCCGGGGGAGGGCTATGGCTACACCTTC.

The rearrangement joins TRBV7-3 to TRBJ1-1; 9 bases match TRBD1. The ends lost 5 bases at V and 4 bases at J; junction bases unmatched: 8. Germline V gene sequence: CDR1 SGHTA, CDR2 FQGTGA. This CDR3 region has 15 residues. CDR3 nucleotide sequence: TGTGCCAGCAGCACACAGGGGGCGGGTAGCACTGAAGCTTTCTTT. Protein sequence: CASSTQGAGSTEAFF.

This rearrangement joins TRBV18 to TRBJ2-7; 8 positions agree with TRBD2. The ends lost 5 bases at V and 3 bases at J; junction bases unmatched: 12. The CDR3 covers 16 residues. From germline, CDR1 is KGHSH and CDR2 LQKENI. The CDR3 DNA sequence: TGTGCCAGCTCATCACGAGCGGGGGCTGGGAACTACGAGCAGTACTTC. Amino acids: CASSSRAGAGNYEQYF.

V usage is TRBV6-4 and J usage is TRBJ2-2; no clear D gene. The germline gives CDR1 MRHNA, CDR2 SNTAGT. The CDR3 covers 14 residues. V shed 6 bases and J shed 1 base, with 9 bases lying between them. The CDR3 loop is CASRPQRNTGELFF. DNA of the CDR3: TGTGCCAGCAGACCCCAGAGGAACACCGGGGAGCTGTTTTTT.

This clone was seen only a few times. The CDR3 reads CASSHTLAGGNYNEQFF. CDR3 nucleotide sequence: TGTGCCAGCAGCCACACACTAGCGGGAGGCAACTACAATGAGCAGTTCTTC. V is TRBV4-2 and J is TRBJ2-1, with TRBD2 matching over 12 bases. The CDR3 consists of 17 residues. Per the germline V gene, CDR1 is LGHNA and CDR2 is YNFKEQ. V lost 3 bases to trimming and J lost 3 bases; unmatched junction nucleotides: 6.

This chain joins TRBV9 and TRBJ1-2; the D gene is possibly TRBD1 (5 bases). Trimming stripped 0 bases from V and 0 bases from J, with 9 bases between. Germline V gives CDR1 SGDLS, CDR2 YYNGEE. The CDR3 sequence is 15 residues long. The chain's CDR3 is CASSVAGGANYGYTF. In DNA form, the CDR3 reads TGTGCCAGCAGCGTAGCTGGGGGGGCTAACTATGGCTACACCTTC.

This clone was recorded many times. Other nucleotide sequences in the sample specify the same CDR3. The genes are TRBV7-2 and TRBJ1-2, with no clear D. Trimming took 4 bases from V and 1 from J, leaving 13 bases between them. Germline V gene sequence: CDR1 SGHTA, CDR2 FQGNSA. The CDR3 totals 15 residues. The CDR3 here is CASSSPRGINYGYTF. CDR3 sequence (DNA): TGTGCCAGCAGCTCCCCCCGAGGAATTAACTATGGCTACACCTTC.

This chain's CDR3 is CASSLKPGQRPYEQYF. CDR3 nucleotide sequence: TGTGCCAGCAGCTTGAAGCCGGGACAGCGACCCTACGAGCAGTACTTC. The chain carries TRBV5-4 and TRBJ2-7; TRBD1 aligns across 7 bases. V was pared by 1 base and J by 2 bases, with 9 bases of the junction left unmatched. The CDR3 loop spans 16 amino acids. Germline CDR1 reads SGHNT; CDR2 reads YYREEE (reference sequence).

The chain joins TRBV2 to TRBJ2-3; D uncertain. The CDR3 runs 16 residues. Trimming stripped 4 bases from V and 0 bases from J, with 14 bases between. CDR1 and CDR2 (germline): SNHLY, FYNNEI. CDR3 in amino acids: CASSGSFTHSTDTQYF. In nucleotides, the CDR3 is TGTGCCAGCAGTGGCTCCTTCACTCATAGCACAGATACGCAGTATTTT.

The V gene is TRBV9, the J gene TRBJ2-7; TRBD2 matches 9 bases. The germline gives CDR1 SGDLS, CDR2 YYNGEE. V shed 0 bases, J shed 2 bases, and the junction held 9 bases outside the gene matches. The CDR3 consists of 17 residues. In DNA form, the CDR3 reads TGTGCCAGCAGCGTAGGGAGTCTAGCGGGGCAGACCTACGAGCAGTACTTC. Its protein is CASSVGSLAGQTYEQYF.

This clone was counted only a few times. This specimen includes other DNA sequences encoding the same CDR3. This rearrangement joins TRBV28 to TRBJ2-7; D not resolved. CDR3 length equals 12 residues. Germline CDR1 and CDR2: MDHEN and SYDVKM. Trimming removed 2 bases at V and 3 bases at J, with 5 bases between. The CDR3 protein is CASSLGIYEQYF. CDR3 nucleotides: TGTGCCAGCAGTTTAGGCATCTACGAGCAGTACTTC.

A word on this clone: Other DNA variants within this sample encode the same CDR3. The chain combines TRBV7-9 with TRBJ2-5; no clear D gene. This CDR3 has 12 amino acids. The V end lost 5 bases, the J end lost 0 bases, and 4 bases lay between the germline ends. Germline CDR1 SEHNR, CDR2 FQNEAQ (reference sequence). The CDR3 DNA is TGTGCCAGCAGCCGGGACCAAGAGACCCAGTACTTC. It translates to CASSRDQETQYF.

This clone is termed medium-sized (0.01 to 0.1%). This rearrangement joins TRBV6-5 to TRBJ2-7; maybe TRBD1 (6 bases). Germline V CDR1 and CDR2: MNHEY, SVGAGI. The CDR3 has 16 amino acids. V shed 4 bases and J shed 1 base, with 17 bases lying between them. The CDR3 nucleotides are TGTGCCAGCAGTTCGTCGTGGCAGGGGAGTTCCTACGAGCAGTACTTC. Its protein product is CASSSSWQGSSYEQYF.

About this clone itself: Other DNA sequences in the same sample also yield this CDR3. The gene calls are TRBV10-3 and TRBJ2-1; 10 bases match TRBD2. V gave up 4 bases and J gave up 4 bases; unmatched junction bases: 1. Looked up from germline, CDR1 is ENHRY and CDR2 is SYGVKD. CDR3 length: 14 amino acids. In DNA form, the CDR3 reads TGTGCCATCAGTGGGACTAGCGGATACAATGAGCAGTTCTTC. Its translation is CAISGTSGYNEQFF.

CDR3 bases: TGTGCCAGCAGCTCCCTCCCGGGACTAGTAGGCGAGCAGTACTTC. This gives the protein CASSSLPGLVGEQYF. V and J are TRBV7-8 and TRBJ2-7; 8 nucleotides agree with TRBD2. The CDR3 runs 15 residues. Per the germline V gene, CDR1 is SGHVS and CDR2 is FQNEAQ. V trimming: 4 bases; J trimming: 6 bases; junction bases outside the gene matches: 11.

V is TRBV9 and J is TRBJ1-1; D gene uncertain. Trimming took 3 bases from V and 0 from J, leaving 6 bases between them. Per the germline V gene, CDR1 is SGDLS and CDR2 is YYNGEE. The CDR3 sequence is 13 residues long. CDR3 sequence: CASSANMNTEAFF. In DNA form, the CDR3 reads TGTGCCAGCAGCGCTAACATGAACACTGAAGCTTTCTTT.

The chain couples TRBV29-1 to TRBJ1-2, with D uncertain. Trimming took off 0 bases at V and 5 bases at J, with 4 bases between the two ends. Germline loops: CDR1 SQVTM, CDR2 ANQGSEA. CDR3 length: 11 residues. This CDR3 reads CSVEEGYGYTF. The CDR3 DNA sequence: TGCAGCGTTGAAGAGGGGTATGGCTACACCTTC.

This chain connects TRBV7-8 to TRBJ2-3, with a weak D call TRBD2 (5 bases). The CDR3 length is 15 residues. The germline V gene has CDR1 SGHVS and CDR2 FQNEAQ. V was shortened by 1 base and J by 2 bases, with 10 bases between the two germline ends. As DNA, the CDR3 is TGTGCCAGCAGCTTAGAGAGGGTATACACAGATACGCAGTATTTT. Amino acid sequence: CASSLERVYTDTQYF.

The chain is built from TRBV15 and TRBJ2-1; 7 bases fit TRBD2. CDR1 is LNHNV and CDR2 is YYDKDF in the germline V gene (reference sequence). There are 14 residues in the CDR3. The trim removed 0 bases at V and 5 bases at J, leaving 1 base unmatched. For the CDR3, the DNA is TGTGCCACCAGCAGAGATCGGGGGGACAATGAGCAGTTCTTC. Amino acid sequence: CATSRDRGDNEQFF.

The chain is built from TRBV28 and TRBJ2-7; D perhaps matches TRBD2 (6 bases). This CDR3 is built from 15 residues. Trimming removed 3 bases at V and 0 bases at J, with 12 bases between. The germline CDR1 and CDR2 sequences are MDHEN and SYDVKM. The CDR3 sequence is CASSFAGGGSYEQYF. Written as DNA, the CDR3 is TGTGCCAGCAGTTTCGCCGGGGGTGGCTCCTACGAGCAGTACTTC.

This clone showed up just a few times. This chain links TRBV7-2 with TRBJ2-6; perhaps D is TRBD1 or TRBD2 (5 bases each). Germline lookup yields CDR1 SGHTA and CDR2 FQGNSA. V was clipped by 5 bases and J by 2 bases, with 13 bases between them. The CDR3 has 16 residues. CDR3 residues: CASSGRAGTGANVLTF. The CDR3 DNA is TGTGCCAGCAGCGGGAGAGCAGGGACTGGGGCCAACGTCCTGACTTTC. The entire variable domain, with the rest obtained from reference TRBV7-2 and TRBJ2-6, is as follows: GAGVSQSPSNKVTEKGKDVELRCDPISGHTALYWYRQSLGQGLEFLIYFQGNSAPDKSGLPSDRFSAERTGGSVSTLTIQRTQQEDSAVYLCASSGRAGTGANVLTFGAGSRLTVL.

As concerns this clone: The same CDR3 can be traced to other DNA sequences in this sample. The chain carries TRBV6-4 and TRBJ2-3; D may be TRBD2 (6 bases). Trimming removed 4 bases at V and 6 bases at J, with 11 bases between. Germline values: CDR1 MRHNA, CDR2 SNTAGT. The CDR3 totals 13 residues. Here the CDR3 reads CASSVGGSDTQYF. The DNA of the CDR3 is TGTGCCAGCAGTGTTGGAGGGAGTGATACGCAGTATTTT.

This chain connects TRBV2 to TRBJ2-7; 11 nucleotides line up with TRBD2. V lost 6 bases, J lost 6 bases, and 7 bases stayed unmatched. Germline loops: CDR1 SNHLY, CDR2 FYNNEI. The CDR3 has 14 residues. This CDR3 reads CASSALAGVVEQYF. DNA for the CDR3: TGTGCCAGCAGCGCACTAGCGGGAGTCGTCGAGCAGTACTTC.